Reported below is one TCR beta chain. In its sample, this clonotype was seen a few times. It has no known antigen specificity. No clone much larger than this one lies a single base away; base qualities are absent. The donors were 40 or so Caucasian individuals from Russia, aged roughly 6 to 100 years, who were systemically healthy. About 9.8 milliliters of peripheral blood were drawn from each donor into EDTA-treated Vacutainer tubes. Ficoll-Paque density-gradient centrifugation was used to isolate PBMCs, with at least 7 million obtained per sample. Trizol reagent was used to extract total RNA from the PBMCs, yielding at least 6 micrograms per sample. The percentages of naive CD45RAhigh/CD27high T cells were determined by flow cytometry on a PBMC aliquot from every donor. The CDR3 starts with the cysteine, ends with the phenylalanine, and has 18 residues. Here the CDR3 DNA is all that survives: 54 bases in frame from base 1. The junction shows trimming of 5 bases on V and 2 bases on J, and the gene matches do not reach 14 bases of it.

The sample originates from a study of blood T cells in healthy people across ages (dated by TCRdb to between 2014 and 2017). Some background on the complete study: In model experiments, template switching captured about one uniquely barcoded TCR beta cDNA molecule for every two T cells. The study measured age-related changes in TCR beta repertoire diversity using deep sequencing normalized with unique cDNA molecular identifiers. Four age groups were formed from the donors: young (average 16 years), middle-aged (approximately 39), aged (around 68) and long-lived (around 82). Donors of different ages were randomly distributed across sequencing lanes to avoid experimental bias. The study analyzed two additional independent replicas of 1 million unique cDNA reads from the same blood draw for two donors, one aged 18 to 30 and one aged 80 or older.

The library came from 5' RACE. Instrument used: Illumina HiSeq 2500. A second PCR of roughly 6 to 11 cycles was performed with a sample-barcoded 5' primer and a J-beta primer mix. Each TCR beta cDNA molecule received a unique molecular identifier from a template-switch 5' adaptor carrying 12 random nucleotides. Each sample yielded at least 3 million CDR3-containing paired-end reads. The Mint cDNA synthesis kit, primed by a TRBC-specific oligonucleotide, was used to synthesize first-strand cDNA from all RNA. Following uracil-DNA glycosylase treatment, a first 18-cycle PCR with universal primers M1SS and BC2_uni_R was performed on all cDNA. Processing in the source paper ran as follows. Normalization of each sample was performed by random selection of 1 million high-quality reads, each carrying a distinct molecular identifier. Reads sharing molecular identifiers were discarded rather than binned into consensus sequences. MiTCR, run with a Q25 quality threshold and the strictest error-elimination algorithm, handled CDR3 identification, clonotype clustering and error correction. A nonparametric unseen species model with Euler transformation was used to estimate a lower bound on total TCR beta diversity. TCRdb passed the public sequencing reads through fastp at Q25 and MiXCR, retaining productive beta sequences. Duplicate CDR3 protein sequences are folded into a single record with the most common DNA and genes. These V and J calls are TCRdb output, not the study's own analysis. The sample table records fewer than 950,000 distinct CDR3 sequences; approximately 35% of these occur just once. Jointly, the top ten make up about an eighth of the sample.

Study-wide findings and limitations: Compared with the aged group, the long-lived group had more naive CD4+ T cells, fewer expanded clones and increased TCR diversity, suggesting age selection. Because profiling used bulk unsorted PBMCs, naive and antigen-experienced compartments could not be compared conclusively. The percentage of naive T cells measured by flow cytometry correlated strongly with observed TCR beta diversity. Estimates of total diversity based on one million sequenced T cells were regarded as lower bounds and as underestimates. As age increased, observed TCR beta diversity per million T cells dropped in a roughly linear way, and a significant reduction was already evident by age 40. The CMV infection status of donors was not known, potentially confounding age-related changes in expanded clonotypes.

The TCR was taken from a young man in good health. Rearrangement joined TRBV12-3 or TRBV12-4 to TRBJ1-3; 8 of the junction bases match TRBD1. The material sequenced was blood. The CDR3 in this case is CASSRRVYRGTTGNTIYF. The nucleotide sequence reads as follows: TGTGCCAGCAGTAGACGAGTTTACAGGGGGACAACTGGAAACACCATATATTTT.